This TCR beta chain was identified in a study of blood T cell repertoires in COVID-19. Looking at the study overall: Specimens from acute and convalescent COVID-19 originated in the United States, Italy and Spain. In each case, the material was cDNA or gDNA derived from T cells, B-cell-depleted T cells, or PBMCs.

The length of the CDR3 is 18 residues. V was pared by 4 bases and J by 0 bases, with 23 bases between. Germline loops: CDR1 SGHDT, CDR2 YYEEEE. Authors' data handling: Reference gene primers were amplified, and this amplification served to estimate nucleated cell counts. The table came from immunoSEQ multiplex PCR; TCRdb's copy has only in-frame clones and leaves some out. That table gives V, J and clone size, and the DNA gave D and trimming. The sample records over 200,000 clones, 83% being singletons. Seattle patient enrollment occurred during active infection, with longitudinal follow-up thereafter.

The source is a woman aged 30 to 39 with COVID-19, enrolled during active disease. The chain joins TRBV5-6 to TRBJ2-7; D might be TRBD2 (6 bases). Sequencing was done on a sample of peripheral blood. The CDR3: CASSGGAVSGFNSYEQYF. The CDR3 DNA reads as TGTGCCAGCAGCGGGGGTGCGGTAAGCGGGTTTAACTCCTACGAGCAGTACTTC.